Included here is one T cell receptor beta chain sequence, with context. Its binding antigen is unknown. No base quality information exists; no much larger clone differs at one position. These data belong to a study of blood T cell repertoires in COVID-19 (TCRdb year 2020). The study in broad terms: The collaborator samples originated in the United States, Italy and Spain and spanned the acute and convalescent phases of COVID-19. The material from the prospective study consisted of cDNA or gDNA derived from T cells, B-cell-depleted T cells, or PBMCs. Subjects who had been exposed to COVID-19, were actively infected with it, or had recovered from it provided the deeply sampled blood TCRbeta repertoires that made up the dataset. The repertoires were released in a freely available public database intended as a resource for research on the immune response to SARS-CoV-2. The samples were drawn from the first 160 participants of the ongoing ImmuneRACE study and from over 950 subjects provided by 6 global collaborators. Sample metadata almost always included a de-identified subject ID, COVID-19 status, age in years and sex. HLA class I and class II types, where available, came from metadata supplied by the sample provider rather than from assay-based typing. On the study overall, not on this receptor specifically: Clinical and demographic metadata were provided uncurated, with the amount varying by source and participant.

Participants in the prospective study were enrolled through a virtual design, were aged about 18 to 100 years, and lived in about 25 United States geographic areas. In the prospective study, participants were assigned to cohorts based on the clinical history participants reported in a screening survey and a study questionnaire. ImmuneRACE Cohort 3 recovered participants were defined by two consecutive negative NP/OP PCR tests, healthcare professional clearance, or symptom resolution. Each participant in the prospective study had whole blood, serum and a nasopharyngeal or oropharyngeal swab collected by mobile phlebotomists. Participants in the prospective study had the option to provide additional blood draws and questionnaires over an approximately 2-month period. Before DNA extraction, blood samples from the prospective study were shipped at room temperature or frozen. TCRbeta CDR3 regions were amplified from genomic DNA using the immunoSEQ Assay, a bias-controlled multiplex PCR. The original pipeline was this. Nucleated cell counts per sample were estimated from amplification of reference gene primers within the assay. Sequence reads were collapsed and filtered to measure the absolute abundance of every unique TCRbeta CDR3 rearrangement. For each sample, productive Simpson clonality was calculated by taking the square root of Simpson's diversity index across productive rearrangements. Imported from immuneACCESS, the table was reduced by TCRdb to in-frame sequences with V and J called. These copies leave out some clones; in studies compared against another copy, an unresolved V gene accounts for under half, and the cause of the remainder is not known. The V and J calls and clone size were taken over from that table, and D and trimming were inferred from the DNA. This sample comprises over 200,000 clones, more than 80% of them detected only once. The ten largest clones add up to approximately 1.1% of the sample.

The receptor was derived from a man aged 25 to 40 who had recovered from COVID-19. Sequenced: PBMCs or T cells enriched from blood (not recorded which).

The sequenced DNA: TGTGCCAGCAGCGTCGAGGCAGGGTGGGAGCAGTACTTC. Translated, it gives CASSVEAGWEQYF. Recombination linked TRBV9 to TRBJ2-7; TRBD1 is a possible D gene, resting on 5 matching bases. V is clipped by 2 bases and J by 7 bases, and the sequence between their germline boundaries is 13 bases long. From the cysteine up to the phenylalanine, the CDR3 has a length of 13 residues. The only DNA kept is the CDR3, 39 bases in frame from the first base. The germline V gene encodes CDR1 SGDLS and CDR2 YYNGEE.